The clone carrying this TCR beta chain was seen a few times. The target antigen is unknown. V trimming: 2 bases; J trimming: 0 bases; junction bases outside the gene matches: 1. The germline V gene has CDR1 SGHAT and CDR2 FQNNGV. The CDR3 length is 15 residues. Assembly of TCR beta libraries relied on iRepertoire HTBI primers together with Arm-PCR of CDR3 regions. TCRdb reanalysed the multiplex PCR reads using MiXCR and keeps one entry per CDR3 protein. The profile shows 450,000 or so distinct CDR3 sequences, approximately 23% of them singletons. As to time point: persistent/refractory GD, antithyroid drugs over 5 years with positive TRAb. With RNA extracted from PBMCs as input, the TCR library was made. Blood from the periphery, around 9.3 milliliters in all, was drawn into EDTA tubes. The data were taken from a study of regulatory T cells in long-lasting Graves disease. As for the study in general: With positive TSH receptor antibodies and over 5 years of antithyroid drugs, Graves' disease was considered persistent. General observations from the study: New patients shared 800 to 1,000 public clonotypes, fewer than the 2,500 to 3,000 shared by persistent patients.

This clonotype was obtained from a female donor with Graves disease. The genes are TRBV11-2 and TRBJ2-7; the match to TRBD2 covers 10 bases. Sample: peripheral blood mononuclear cells (PBMCs), taken when the disease was refractory, from a patient treated with antithyroid drugs. CDR3 in DNA: TGTGCCAGCAGCTTAACTAGCGGGGACTCCTACGAGCAGTACTTC. Amino acid sequence: CASSLTSGDSYEQYF.